This passage covers 11 T cell receptor beta chains from one sample sequenced in a study of CD8 T cells in Susac syndrome. With random hexamers, reverse transcription was performed on about 0.5 to 1 ug of RNA. In TCRdb, the immunoSEQ multiplex PCR reads were re-called with MiXCR into one record per CDR3 protein. The table has approximately 210,000 distinct CDR3 sequences, about 95% seen once; the top ten hold 0.085% to 0.095%. Sequencing input: CD4+ T cells from PBMCs. These receptors all come from a human donor with multiple sclerosis.

V usage is TRBV5-1 and J usage is TRBJ2-1; perhaps D is TRBD1 or TRBD2 (5 bases each). Germline CDR1 and CDR2: SGHRS and YFSETQ. This CDR3 comprises 16 residues. V lost 2 bases and J lost 5, with 17 bases in between. The CDR3 is CASSFSRDRLNNEQFF. The CDR3 DNA sequence: TGCGCCAGCAGCTTCTCCCGGGACCGTCTCAACAATGAGCAGTTCTTC.

V and J are TRBV28 and TRBJ1-2; TRBD1 matches 7 bases. The V and J ends lost 10 bases and 6 bases, in that order; junction bases with no gene match: 5. Germline values: CDR1 MDHEN, CDR2 SYDVKM. This CDR3 comprises 11 residues. The CDR3 is CATQGVDGYTF. The CDR3 nucleotides are TGTGCCACCCAGGGGGTGGATGGCTACACCTTC.

This clonotype was observed once. V is TRBV20-1 and J is TRBJ2-3, with 7 bases that match TRBD1. Trimming cost V 8 bases and J 10 bases; bases outside gene matches: 15. This CDR3 comprises 13 residues. Germline assignment: CDR1 DFQATT and CDR2 SNEGSKA (reference sequence). The CDR3 loop is CSTVTGAVVAQYF. The DNA of the CDR3 is TGCAGTACGGTTACAGGGGCCGTAGTGGCGCAGTATTTT.

This clonotype was recorded only once. The chain uses TRBV6-5 and TRBJ2-3; 7 bases fit TRBD1. From germline, CDR1 is MNHEY and CDR2 SVGAGI. The trim removed 6 bases at V and 6 bases at J, leaving 6 bases unmatched. The CDR3 runs to 13 residues. The CDR3 nucleotides read TGTGCCAGCAGCCGGACCAGGGGGGATACGCAGTATTTT. It encodes CASSRTRGDTQYF.

This chain joins TRBV2 and TRBJ2-5; D is possibly TRBD2 (6 bases). The CDR3 loop spans 15 amino acids. Trimming took 6 bases from V and 4 from J, leaving 18 bases between them. CDR1 SNHLY and CDR2 FYNNEI come from the germline V gene. The CDR3 spells CASRLSYGAGETQYF. The DNA for the CDR3 is TGTGCCAGCAGACTGAGTTATGGAGCGGGAGAGACCCAGTACTTC.

The count of this clonotype is one. The V and J genes are TRBV20-1 and TRBJ2-1; 8 nucleotides align to TRBD2. This CDR3 is built from 13 residues. In germline, CDR1 is DFQATT, CDR2 SNEGSKA (reference sequence). The chain's CDR3 is CSLQREPSDEQFF. CDR3 coding DNA: TGCAGCTTGCAGCGGGAGCCCTCGGATGAGCAGTTCTTC.

The J gene is TRBJ2-1, the V gene TRBV30; tentatively, D is TRBD2 (6 bases). Germline CDR1 and CDR2: GTSNPN and SVGIG (reference sequence). The CDR3 runs 11 residues. Trimming left V 5 bases short and J 6 bases short, with 8 bases between. The CDR3 nucleotides read TGTGCCTGGTGGGGACTCAATGAGCAGTTCTTC. Its protein product is CAWWGLNEQFF.

V usage is TRBV20-1 and J usage is TRBJ2-4, with 12 bases matching TRBD2. With V trimmed by 4 bases and J by 0 bases, 10 bases remained unmatched. This CDR3 spans 18 amino acids. Germline lookup yields CDR1 DFQATT and CDR2 SNEGSKA (reference sequence). The CDR3 bases are TGCAGTGCTACCCCCCTAGCGGGAGGGCCTCTAGCCAAAAACATTCAGTACTTC. It translates to CSATPLAGGPLAKNIQYF.

The genes are TRBV12-3 or TRBV12-4 and TRBJ2-2; TRBD1 aligns across 10 bases. Trimming cost V 5 bases and J 4 bases; bases outside gene matches: 4. This CDR3 contains 15 residues. CDR3: CASSPGTGATGELFF. The CDR3 DNA sequence: TGTGCCAGCAGTCCCGGGACAGGGGCCACCGGGGAGCTGTTTTTT.

The chain couples TRBV29-1 to TRBJ2-5; TRBD2 matches 8 bases. CDR3 length: 12 amino acids. The germline CDR1 and CDR2 sequences are SQVTM and ANQGSEA. Losses at the gene ends were 8 bases for V and 5 bases for J; bases not matched to a gene: 7. CDR3 region: CSSSGRGETQYF. The CDR3 DNA is TGCAGCTCAAGCGGGAGAGGTGAGACCCAGTACTTC.

The chain links TRBV5-1 to TRBJ2-7; perhaps TRBD1 as D (7 bases). Germline V gene data show CDR1 as SGHRS and CDR2 as YFSETQ. The CDR3 is 14 amino acids. V gave up 0 bases and J gave up 5 bases, with 12 bases separating them. This CDR3 reads CASSLAGRGDEQYF. The CDR3 DNA is TGCGCCAGCAGCTTGGCCGGCAGGGGGGACGAGCAGTACTTC.